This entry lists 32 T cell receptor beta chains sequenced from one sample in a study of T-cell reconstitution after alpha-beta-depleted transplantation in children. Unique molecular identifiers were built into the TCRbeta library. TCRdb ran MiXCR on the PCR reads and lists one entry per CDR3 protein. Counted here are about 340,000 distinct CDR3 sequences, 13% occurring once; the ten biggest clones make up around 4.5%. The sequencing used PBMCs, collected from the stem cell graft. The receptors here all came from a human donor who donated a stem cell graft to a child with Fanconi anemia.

The CDR3 loop reads CASSSALYNEQFF. The CDR3 nucleotides read TGTGCCAGCAGCTCGGCCCTATACAATGAGCAGTTCTTC. J is TRBJ2-1 and V is TRBV6-1; D is unresolved. CDR3 length: 13 amino acids. Looked up from germline, CDR1 is MNHNS and CDR2 is SASEGT. Deletions cut 6 bases from V and 4 bases from J, with 10 bases between.

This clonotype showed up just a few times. CDR3 in DNA: TGCAGTGCTAGAGCCAGTCCATACACAGATACGCAGTATTTT. Amino acid sequence: CSARASPYTDTQYF. The chain combines TRBV20-1 with TRBJ2-3; D is undetermined. The germline V gene encodes CDR1 DFQATT and CDR2 SNEGSKA (reference sequence). The V end lost 1 base, the J end lost 2 bases, and 10 bases lay between the germline ends. This CDR3 is built from 14 residues.

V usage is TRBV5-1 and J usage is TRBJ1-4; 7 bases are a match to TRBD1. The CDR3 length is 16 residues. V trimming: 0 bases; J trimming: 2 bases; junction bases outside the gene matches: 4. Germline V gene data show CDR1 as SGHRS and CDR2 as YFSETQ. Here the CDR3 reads CASSLAQGITNEKLFF. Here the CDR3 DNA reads TGCGCCAGCAGCTTGGCACAGGGGATCACTAATGAAAAACTGTTTTTT.

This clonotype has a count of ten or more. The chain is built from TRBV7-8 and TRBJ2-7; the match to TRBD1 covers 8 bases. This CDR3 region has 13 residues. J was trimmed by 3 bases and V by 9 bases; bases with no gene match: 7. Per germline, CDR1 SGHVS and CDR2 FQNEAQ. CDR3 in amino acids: CASSPDRGYEQYF. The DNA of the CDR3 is TGTGCCAGTAGTCCTGACAGGGGCTACGAGCAGTACTTC.

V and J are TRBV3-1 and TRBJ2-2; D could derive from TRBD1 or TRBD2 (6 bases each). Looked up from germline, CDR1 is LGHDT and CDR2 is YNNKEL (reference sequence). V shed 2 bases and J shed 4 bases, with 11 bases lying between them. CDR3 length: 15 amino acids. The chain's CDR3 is CASSQRGRGTGELFF. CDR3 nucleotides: TGTGCCAGCAGCCAACGGGGGCGCGGCACCGGGGAGCTGTTTTTT. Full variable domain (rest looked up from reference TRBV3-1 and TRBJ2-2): DTAVSQTPKYLVTQMGNDKSIKCEQNLGHDTMYWYKQDSKKFLKIMFSYNNKELIINETVPNRFSPKSPDKAHLNLHINSLELGDSAVYFCASSQRGRGTGELFFGEGSRLTVL.

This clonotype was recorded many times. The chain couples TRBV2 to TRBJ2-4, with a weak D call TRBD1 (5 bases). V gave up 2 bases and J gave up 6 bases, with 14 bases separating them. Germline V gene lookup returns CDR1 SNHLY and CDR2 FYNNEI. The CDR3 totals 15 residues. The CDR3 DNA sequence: TGTGCCAGCAGTGAAATAAGGGGCAACCTAAACATTCAGTACTTC. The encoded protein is CASSEIRGNLNIQYF.

The CDR3 spells CAWNGGQGATEAFF. The CDR3 coding sequence is TGTGCCTGGAATGGGGGACAGGGCGCCACTGAAGCTTTCTTT. This sequence joins TRBV30 and TRBJ1-1; TRBD1 agrees at 9 bases. The ends lost 4 bases at V and 4 bases at J; junction bases unmatched: 7. Germline V gene lookup returns CDR1 GTSNPN and CDR2 SVGIG (reference sequence). CDR3 length equals 14 residues.

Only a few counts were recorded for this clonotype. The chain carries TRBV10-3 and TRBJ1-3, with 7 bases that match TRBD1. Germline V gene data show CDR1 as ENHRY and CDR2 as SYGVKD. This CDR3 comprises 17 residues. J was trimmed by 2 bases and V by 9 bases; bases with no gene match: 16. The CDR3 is CAIRAPPGTAAGNTIYF. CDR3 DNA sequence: TGTGCCATTCGGGCTCCGCCCGGGACAGCAGCTGGAAACACCATATATTTT.

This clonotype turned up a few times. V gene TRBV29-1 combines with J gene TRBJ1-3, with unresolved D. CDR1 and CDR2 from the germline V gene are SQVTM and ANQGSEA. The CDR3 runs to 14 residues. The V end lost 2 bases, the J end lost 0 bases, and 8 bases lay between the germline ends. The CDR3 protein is CSVELPNSGNTIYF. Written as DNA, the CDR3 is TGCAGCGTTGAACTCCCCAACTCTGGAAACACCATATATTTT.

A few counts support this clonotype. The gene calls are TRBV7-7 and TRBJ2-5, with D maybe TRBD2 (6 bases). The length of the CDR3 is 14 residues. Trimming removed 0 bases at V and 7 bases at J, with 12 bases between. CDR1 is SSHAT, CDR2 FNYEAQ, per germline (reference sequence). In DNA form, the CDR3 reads TGTGCCAGCAGCTTAGCCGCGGGAACGGGGACCCAGTACTTC. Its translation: CASSLAAGTGTQYF.

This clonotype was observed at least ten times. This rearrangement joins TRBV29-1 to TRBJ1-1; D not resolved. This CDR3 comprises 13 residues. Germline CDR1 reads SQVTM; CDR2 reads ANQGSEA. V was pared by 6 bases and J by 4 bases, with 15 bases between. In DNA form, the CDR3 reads TGCAGCGTACGTCAGAGCGGCCGCACTGAAGCTTTCTTT. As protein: CSVRQSGRTEAFF. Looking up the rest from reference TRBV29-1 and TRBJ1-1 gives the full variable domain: SAVISQKPSRDICQRGTSLTIQCQVDSQVTMMFWYRQQPGQSLTLIATANQGSEATYESGFVIDKFPISRPNLTFSTLTVSNMSPEDSSIYLCSVRQSGRTEAFFGQGTRLTVV.

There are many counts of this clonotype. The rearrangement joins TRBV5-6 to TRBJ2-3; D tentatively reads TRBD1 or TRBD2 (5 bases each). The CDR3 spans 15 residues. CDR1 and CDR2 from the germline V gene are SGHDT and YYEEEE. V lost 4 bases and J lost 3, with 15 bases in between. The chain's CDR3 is CASSLRDLITDTQYF. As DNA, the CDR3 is TGTGCCAGCAGCCTGAGGGACCTCATAACAGATACGCAGTATTTT.

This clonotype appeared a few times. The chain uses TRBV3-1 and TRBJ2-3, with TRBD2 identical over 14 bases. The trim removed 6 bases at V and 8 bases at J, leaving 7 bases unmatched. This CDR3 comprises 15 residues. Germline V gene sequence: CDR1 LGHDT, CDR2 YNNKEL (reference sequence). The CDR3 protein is CASSRTSGGPSTQYF. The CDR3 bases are TGTGCCAGCAGTCGGACTAGCGGGGGGCCCAGTACGCAGTATTTT.

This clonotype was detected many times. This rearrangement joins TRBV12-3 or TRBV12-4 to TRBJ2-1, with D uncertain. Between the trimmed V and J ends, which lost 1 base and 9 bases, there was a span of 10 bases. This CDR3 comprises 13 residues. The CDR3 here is CASSLGGRSEQFF. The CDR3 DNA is TGTGCCAGCAGTTTAGGGGGAAGGAGTGAGCAGTTCTTC.

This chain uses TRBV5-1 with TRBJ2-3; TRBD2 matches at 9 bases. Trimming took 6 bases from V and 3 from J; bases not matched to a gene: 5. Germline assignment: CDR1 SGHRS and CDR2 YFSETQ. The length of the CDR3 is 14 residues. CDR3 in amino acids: CASNGGGATDTQYF. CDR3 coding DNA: TGCGCCAGCAACGGCGGGGGGGCGACAGATACGCAGTATTTT. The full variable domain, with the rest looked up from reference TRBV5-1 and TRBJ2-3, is KAGVTQTPRYLIKTRGQQVTLSCSPISGHRSVSWYQQTPGQGLQFLFEYFSETQRNKGNFPGRFSGRQFSNSRSEMNVSTLELGDSALYLCASNGGGATDTQYFGPGTRLTVL.

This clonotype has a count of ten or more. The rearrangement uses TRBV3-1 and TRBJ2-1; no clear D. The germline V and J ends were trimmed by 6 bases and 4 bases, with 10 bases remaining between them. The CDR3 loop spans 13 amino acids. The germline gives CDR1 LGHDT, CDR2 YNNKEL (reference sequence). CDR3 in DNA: TGTGCCAGCAGACACCGTAATTACAATGAGCAGTTCTTC. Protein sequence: CASRHRNYNEQFF.

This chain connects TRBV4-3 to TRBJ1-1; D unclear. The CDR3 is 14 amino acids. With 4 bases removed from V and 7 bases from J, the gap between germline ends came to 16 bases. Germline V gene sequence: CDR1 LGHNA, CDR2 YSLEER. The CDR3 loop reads CASSLSAKGGEAFF. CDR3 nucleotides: TGCGCCAGCAGCCTAAGCGCAAAAGGAGGTGAAGCTTTCTTT.

The DNA for the CDR3 is TGCGCCAGCAGCAGAGACAGGGGGTATGGGGCCAACGTCCTGACTTTC. It specifies CASSRDRGYGANVLTF. The V call is TRBV5-1, the J call TRBJ2-6; TRBD1 aligns across 9 bases. Germline V gene sequence: CDR1 SGHRS, CDR2 YFSETQ. V trimming: 4 bases; J trimming: 3 bases; junction bases outside the gene matches: 5. The CDR3 spans 16 residues.

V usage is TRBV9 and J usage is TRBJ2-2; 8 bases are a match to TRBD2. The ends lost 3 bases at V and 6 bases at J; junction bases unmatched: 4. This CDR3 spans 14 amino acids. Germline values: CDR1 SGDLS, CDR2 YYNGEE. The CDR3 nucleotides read TGTGCCAGCAGCGGAACTAGCGGACCCGGGGAGCTGTTTTTT. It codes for CASSGTSGPGELFF. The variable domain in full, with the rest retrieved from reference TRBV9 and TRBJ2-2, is DSGVTQTPKHLITATGQRVTLRCSPRSGDLSVYWYQQSLDQGLQFLIQYYNGEERAKGNILERFSAQQFPDLHSELNLSSLELGDSALYFCASSGTSGPGELFFGEGSRLTVL.

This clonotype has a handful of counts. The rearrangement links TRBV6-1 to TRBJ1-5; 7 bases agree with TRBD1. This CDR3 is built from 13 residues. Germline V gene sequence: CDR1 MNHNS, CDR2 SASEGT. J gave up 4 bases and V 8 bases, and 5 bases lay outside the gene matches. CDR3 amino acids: CASADRANQPQHF. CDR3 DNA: TGTGCCAGCGCCGACAGGGCGAATCAGCCCCAGCATTTT.

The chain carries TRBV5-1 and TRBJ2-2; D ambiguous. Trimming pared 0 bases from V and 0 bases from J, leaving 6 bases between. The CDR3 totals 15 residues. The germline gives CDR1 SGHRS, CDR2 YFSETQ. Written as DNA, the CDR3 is TGCGCCAGCAGCTTGGGTGATTCGAACACCGGGGAGCTGTTTTTT. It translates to CASSLGDSNTGELFF.

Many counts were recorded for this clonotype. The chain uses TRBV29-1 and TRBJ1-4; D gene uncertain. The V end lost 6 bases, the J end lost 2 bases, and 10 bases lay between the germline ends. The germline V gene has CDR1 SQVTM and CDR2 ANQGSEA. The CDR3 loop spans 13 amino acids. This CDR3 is CSVQASTNEKLFF. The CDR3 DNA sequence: TGCAGCGTCCAGGCTTCTACTAATGAAAAACTGTTTTTT. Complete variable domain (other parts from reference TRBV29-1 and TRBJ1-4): SAVISQKPSRDICQRGTSLTIQCQVDSQVTMMFWYRQQPGQSLTLIATANQGSEATYESGFVIDKFPISRPNLTFSTLTVSNMSPEDSSIYLCSVQASTNEKLFFGSGTQLSVL.

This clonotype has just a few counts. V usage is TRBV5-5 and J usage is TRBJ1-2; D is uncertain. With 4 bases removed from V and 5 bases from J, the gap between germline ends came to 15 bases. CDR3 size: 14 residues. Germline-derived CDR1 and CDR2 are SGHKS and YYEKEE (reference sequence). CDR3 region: CASSMAGGLYGYTF. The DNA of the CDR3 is TGTGCCAGCAGCATGGCCGGAGGCCTTTATGGCTACACCTTC. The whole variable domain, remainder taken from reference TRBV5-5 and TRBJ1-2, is DAGVTQSPTHLIKTRGQQVTLRCSPISGHKSVSWYQQVLGQGPQFIFQYYEKEERGRGNFPDRFSARQFPNYSSELNVNALLLGDSALYLCASSMAGGLYGYTFGSGTRLTVV.

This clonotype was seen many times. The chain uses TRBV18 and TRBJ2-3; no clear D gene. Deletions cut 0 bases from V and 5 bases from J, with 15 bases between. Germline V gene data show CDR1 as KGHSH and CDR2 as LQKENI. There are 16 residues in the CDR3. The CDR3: CASSPPLPLLGDTQYF. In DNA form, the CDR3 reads TGTGCCAGCTCACCACCGCTTCCTCTATTGGGAGATACGCAGTATTTT.

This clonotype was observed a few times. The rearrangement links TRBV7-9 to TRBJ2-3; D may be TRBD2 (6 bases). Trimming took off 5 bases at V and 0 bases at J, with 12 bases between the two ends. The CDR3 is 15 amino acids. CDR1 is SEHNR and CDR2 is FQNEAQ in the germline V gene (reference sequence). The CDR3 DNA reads TGTGCCAGCAGCCATTGGGGAGGAAGCACAGATACGCAGTATTTT. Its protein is CASSHWGGSTDTQYF.

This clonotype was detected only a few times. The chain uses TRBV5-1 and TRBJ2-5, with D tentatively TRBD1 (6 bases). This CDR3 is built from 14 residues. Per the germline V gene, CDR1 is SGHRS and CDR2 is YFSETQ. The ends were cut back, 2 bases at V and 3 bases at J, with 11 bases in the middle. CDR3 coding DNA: TGCGCCAGCAGCTTACAGGGAAGTGAAGAGACCCAGTACTTC. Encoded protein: CASSLQGSEETQYF. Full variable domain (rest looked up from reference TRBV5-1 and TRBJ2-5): KAGVTQTPRYLIKTRGQQVTLSCSPISGHRSVSWYQQTPGQGLQFLFEYFSETQRNKGNFPGRFSGRQFSNSRSEMNVSTLELGDSALYLCASSLQGSEETQYFGPGTRLLVL.

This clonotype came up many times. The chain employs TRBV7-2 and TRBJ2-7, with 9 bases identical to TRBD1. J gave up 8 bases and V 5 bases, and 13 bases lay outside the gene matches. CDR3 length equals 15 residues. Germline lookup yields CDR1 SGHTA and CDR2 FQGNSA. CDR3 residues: CASSRDTGQGSKQYF. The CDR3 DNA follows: TGTGCCAGCAGCCGGGATACGGGACAGGGCTCTAAGCAGTACTTC.

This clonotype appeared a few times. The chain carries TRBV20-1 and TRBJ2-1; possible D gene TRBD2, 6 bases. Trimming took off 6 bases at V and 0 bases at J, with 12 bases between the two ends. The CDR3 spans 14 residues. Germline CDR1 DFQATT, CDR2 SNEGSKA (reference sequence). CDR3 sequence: CSANGGSSYNEQFF. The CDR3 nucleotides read TGCAGTGCGAACGGGGGAAGCTCCTACAATGAGCAGTTCTTC.

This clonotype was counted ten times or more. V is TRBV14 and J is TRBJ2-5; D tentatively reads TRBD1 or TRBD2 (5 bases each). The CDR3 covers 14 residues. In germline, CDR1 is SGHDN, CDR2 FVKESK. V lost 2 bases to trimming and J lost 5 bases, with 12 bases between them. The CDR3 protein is CASSQPGTGETQYF. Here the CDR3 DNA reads TGTGCCAGCAGCCAACCCGGGACGGGGGAGACCCAGTACTTC.

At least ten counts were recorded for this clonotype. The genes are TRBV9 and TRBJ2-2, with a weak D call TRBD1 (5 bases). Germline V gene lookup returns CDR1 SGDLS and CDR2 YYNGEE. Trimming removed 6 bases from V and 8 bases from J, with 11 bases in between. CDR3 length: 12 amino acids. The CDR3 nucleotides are TGTGCCAGCAACCCAGGGTGGGGGGAGCTGTTTTTT. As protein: CASNPGWGELFF.

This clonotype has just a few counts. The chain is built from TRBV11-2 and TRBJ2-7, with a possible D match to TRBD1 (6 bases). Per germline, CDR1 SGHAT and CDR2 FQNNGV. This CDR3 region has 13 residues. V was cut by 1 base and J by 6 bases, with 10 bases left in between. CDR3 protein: CASSLGEGGEQYF. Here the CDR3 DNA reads TGTGCCAGCAGCTTAGGTGAAGGGGGCGAGCAGTACTTC.

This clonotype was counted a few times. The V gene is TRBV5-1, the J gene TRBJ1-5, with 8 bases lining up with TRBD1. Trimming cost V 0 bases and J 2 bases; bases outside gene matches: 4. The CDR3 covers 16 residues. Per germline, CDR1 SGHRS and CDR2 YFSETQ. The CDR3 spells CASSLVPGGGNQPQHF. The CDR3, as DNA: TGCGCCAGCAGCTTGGTCCCAGGGGGCGGCAATCAGCCCCAGCATTTT.